Detailed here is one TCR beta chain. Authors' methods: Amplification of reference gene primers was used by the study to estimate nucleated cell counts. Method: immunoSEQ multiplex PCR; TCRdb's copy keeps in-frame clones and lacks some. Clone size and the V and J calls come from that table; the DNA yielded D and trimming. The table shows about 220,000 clones, with around 82% occurring only once. The germline V gene encodes CDR1 MNHEY and CDR2 SVGAGI. The CDR3 consists of 15 residues. V lost 0 bases, J lost 7 bases, and 8 bases stayed unmatched. The source of the sample is a study of blood T cell repertoires in COVID-19. The overall study: Specimens from acute and convalescent COVID-19 originated in the United States, Italy and Spain. T cells, B-cell-depleted T cells, or PBMCs supplied cDNA or gDNA.

Material: peripheral blood. The chain joins TRBV6-5 to TRBJ1-2; 7 bases are a match to TRBD1. This TCR was sampled from a woman aged 30 to 39 who had recovered from COVID-19. This chain's CDR3 is CASSYSHRGWVGYTF. CDR3 coding DNA: TGTGCCAGCAGTTACTCGCACAGGGGTTGGGTTGGCTACACCTTC.